This T cell receptor (beta chain) was observed in a study of T cells after yellow fever vaccination. On the study more broadly: Low-cell-number fractions underwent preparation using SMART-Seq v4 Ultra Low Input. Study-level points and caveats: Abundant clonotypes (contaminants from the bulk population) could be present in FACS-sorted repertoires.

V gave up 0 bases and J gave up 7 bases, with 7 bases separating them. CDR3 length equals 12 residues. CDR1 SQVTM and CDR2 ANQGSEA come from the germline V gene. Remarks on this clonotype: Its specificity is unknown.

UMIs were added to TCR cDNA along with a universal primer site when it was made by 5'RACE template switching. A single record per CDR3 protein comes from TCRdb applying MiXCR to the 5' RACE reads. Altogether 150,000 to 200,000 distinct CDR3 sequences are present, about 10% being singletons, with the ten largest covering 36%. This TCR was sampled from a man in his late teens or twenties who received the YFV17D yellow fever vaccine. The chain joins TRBV29-1 to TRBJ2-1, with D tentatively TRBD1 or TRBD2 (6 bases each). Sample: CD8+ T cells sorted from PBMCs, taken 15 days after the yellow fever booster vaccination. CDR3 sequence reads: CSVEEGGNEQFF. The CDR3 DNA sequence: TGCAGCGTTGAAGAAGGGGGGAATGAGCAGTTCTTC.